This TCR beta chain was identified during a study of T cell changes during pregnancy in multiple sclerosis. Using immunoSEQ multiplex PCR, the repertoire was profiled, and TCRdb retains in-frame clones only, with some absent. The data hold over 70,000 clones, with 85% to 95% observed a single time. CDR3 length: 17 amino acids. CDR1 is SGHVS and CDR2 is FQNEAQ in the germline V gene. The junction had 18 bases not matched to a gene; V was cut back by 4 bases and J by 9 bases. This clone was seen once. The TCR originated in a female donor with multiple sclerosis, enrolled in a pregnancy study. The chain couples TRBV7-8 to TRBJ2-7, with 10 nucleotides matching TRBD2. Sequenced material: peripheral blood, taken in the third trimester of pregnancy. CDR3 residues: CASSSPGRGAGGTGQYF. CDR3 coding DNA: TGTGCCAGCAGCTCCCCCGGGAGGGGAGCGGGAGGGACAGGGCAGTACTTC.